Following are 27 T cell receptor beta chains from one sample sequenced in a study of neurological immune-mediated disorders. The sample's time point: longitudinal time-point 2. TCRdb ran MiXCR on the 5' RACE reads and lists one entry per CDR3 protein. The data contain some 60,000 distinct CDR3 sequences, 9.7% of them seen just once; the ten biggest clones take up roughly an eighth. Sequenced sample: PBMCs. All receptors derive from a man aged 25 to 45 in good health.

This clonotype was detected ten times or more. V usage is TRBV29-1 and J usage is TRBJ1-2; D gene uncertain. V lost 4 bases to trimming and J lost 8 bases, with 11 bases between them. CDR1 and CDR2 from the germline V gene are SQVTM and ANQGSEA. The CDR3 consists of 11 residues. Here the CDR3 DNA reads TGCAGCGTTGTTTCAGGAGGCGGCTACACCTTC. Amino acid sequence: CSVVSGGGYTF.

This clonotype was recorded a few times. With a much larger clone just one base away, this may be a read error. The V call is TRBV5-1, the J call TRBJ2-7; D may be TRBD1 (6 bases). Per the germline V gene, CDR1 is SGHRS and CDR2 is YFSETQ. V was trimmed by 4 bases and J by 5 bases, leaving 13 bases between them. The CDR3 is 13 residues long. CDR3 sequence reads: CASSVYREHEQYF. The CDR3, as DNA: TGCGCCAGCAGCGTGTACAGGGAGCACGAGCAGTACTTC.

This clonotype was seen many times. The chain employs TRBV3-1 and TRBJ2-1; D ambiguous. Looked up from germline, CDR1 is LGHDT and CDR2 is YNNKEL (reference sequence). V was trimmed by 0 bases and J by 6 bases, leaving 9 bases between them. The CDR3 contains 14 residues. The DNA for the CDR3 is TGTGCCAGCAGCCAAGAATGGAACTCCAATGAGCAGTTCTTC. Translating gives CASSQEWNSNEQFF.

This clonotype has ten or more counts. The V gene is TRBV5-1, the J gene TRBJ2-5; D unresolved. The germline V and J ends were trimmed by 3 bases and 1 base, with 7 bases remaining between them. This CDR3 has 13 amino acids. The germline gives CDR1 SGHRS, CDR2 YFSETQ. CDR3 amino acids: CASSWTLQETQYF. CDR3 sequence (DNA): TGCGCCAGCAGCTGGACCCTCCAAGAGACCCAGTACTTC.

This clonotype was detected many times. This CDR3 reads CASSWDRAFTGELFF. The CDR3 bases are TGTGCCAGCAGCTGGGACAGGGCCTTCACCGGGGAGCTGTTTTTT. The chain employs TRBV3-1 and TRBJ2-2; 9 nucleotides agree with TRBD1. Germline trimming cut 5 bases from V and 4 bases from J; bases unmatched to any gene: 5. Germline V gene data show CDR1 as LGHDT and CDR2 as YNNKEL (reference sequence). CDR3 length equals 15 residues. Supplemented by reference TRBV3-1 and TRBJ2-2, the full variable domain reads DTAVSQTPKYLVTQMGNDKSIKCEQNLGHDTMYWYKQDSKKFLKIMFSYNNKELIINETVPNRFSPKSPDKAHLNLHINSLELGDSAVYFCASSWDRAFTGELFFGEGSRLTVL.

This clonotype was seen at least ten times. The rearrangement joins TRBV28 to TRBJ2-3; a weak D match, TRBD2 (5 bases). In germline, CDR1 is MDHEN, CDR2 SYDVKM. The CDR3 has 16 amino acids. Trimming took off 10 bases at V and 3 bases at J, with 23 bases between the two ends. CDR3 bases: TGTGCCAACTCGAAATCCGGACCGGGAAGGACAGATACGCAGTATTTT. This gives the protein CANSKSGPGRTDTQYF.

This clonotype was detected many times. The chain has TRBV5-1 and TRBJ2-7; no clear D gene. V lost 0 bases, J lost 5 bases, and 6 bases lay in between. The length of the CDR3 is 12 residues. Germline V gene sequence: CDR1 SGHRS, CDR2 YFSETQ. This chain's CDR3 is CASSLGFDEQYF. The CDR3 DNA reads TGCGCCAGCAGCTTGGGTTTTGACGAGCAGTACTTC.

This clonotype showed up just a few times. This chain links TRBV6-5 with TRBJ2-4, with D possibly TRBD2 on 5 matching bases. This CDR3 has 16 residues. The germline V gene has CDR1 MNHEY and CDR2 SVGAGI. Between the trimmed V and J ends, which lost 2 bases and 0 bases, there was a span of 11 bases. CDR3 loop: CASSYTDYLAKNIQYF. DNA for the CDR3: TGTGCCAGCAGTTACACCGACTATCTAGCCAAAAACATTCAGTACTTC.

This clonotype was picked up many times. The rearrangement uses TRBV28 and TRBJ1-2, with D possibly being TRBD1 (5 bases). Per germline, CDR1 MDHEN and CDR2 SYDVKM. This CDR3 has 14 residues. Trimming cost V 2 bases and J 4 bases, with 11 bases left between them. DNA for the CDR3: TGTGCCAGCAGTTTAAGTAGGGACGGCTATGGCTACACCTTC. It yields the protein CASSLSRDGYGYTF.

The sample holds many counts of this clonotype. CDR3 amino acids: CSVLIRGSGNTIYF. CDR3 DNA: TGCAGCGTCCTCATCCGGGGATCTGGAAACACCATATATTTT. V gene TRBV29-1 combines with J gene TRBJ1-3; D unclear. Germline V gene data show CDR1 as SQVTM and CDR2 as ANQGSEA. CDR3 length equals 14 residues. Between the trimmed V and J ends, which lost 6 bases and 1 base, there was a span of 13 bases.

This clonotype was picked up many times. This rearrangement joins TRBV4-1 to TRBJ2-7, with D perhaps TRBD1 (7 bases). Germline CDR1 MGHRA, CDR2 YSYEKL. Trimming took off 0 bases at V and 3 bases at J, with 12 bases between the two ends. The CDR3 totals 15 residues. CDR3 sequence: CASSQDAGQHYEQYF. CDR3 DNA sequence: TGCGCCAGCAGCCAAGACGCGGGACAGCACTACGAGCAGTACTTC.

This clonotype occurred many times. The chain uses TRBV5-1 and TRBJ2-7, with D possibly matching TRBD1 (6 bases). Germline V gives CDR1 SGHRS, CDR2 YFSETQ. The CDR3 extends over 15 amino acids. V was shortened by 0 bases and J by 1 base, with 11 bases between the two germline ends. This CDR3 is CASSLVWTESYEQYF. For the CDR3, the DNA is TGCGCCAGCAGCTTGGTCTGGACAGAGTCCTACGAGCAGTACTTC.

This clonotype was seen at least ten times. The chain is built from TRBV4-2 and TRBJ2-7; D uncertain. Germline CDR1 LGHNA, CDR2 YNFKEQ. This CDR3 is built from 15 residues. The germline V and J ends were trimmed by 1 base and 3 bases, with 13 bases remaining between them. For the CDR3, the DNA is TGTGCCAGCAGCCAAGTTATTGGCGTGTACTACGAGCAGTACTTC. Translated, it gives CASSQVIGVYYEQYF.

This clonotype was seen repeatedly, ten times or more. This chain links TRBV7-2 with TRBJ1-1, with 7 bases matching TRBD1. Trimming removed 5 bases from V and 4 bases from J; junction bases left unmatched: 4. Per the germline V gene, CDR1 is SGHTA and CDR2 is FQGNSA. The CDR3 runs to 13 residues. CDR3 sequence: CASSTGQFTEAFF. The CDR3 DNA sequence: TGTGCCAGCAGCACGGGACAGTTCACTGAAGCTTTCTTT.

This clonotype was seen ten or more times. CDR3 region: CSVGNYNQPQHF. CDR3 DNA sequence: TGCAGCGTTGGGAACTACAATCAGCCCCAGCATTTT. This sequence joins TRBV29-1 and TRBJ1-5; D remains ambiguous. The CDR3 loop spans 12 amino acids. V dropped 4 bases and J dropped 3 bases, with 7 bases sitting between them. From germline, CDR1 is SQVTM and CDR2 ANQGSEA.

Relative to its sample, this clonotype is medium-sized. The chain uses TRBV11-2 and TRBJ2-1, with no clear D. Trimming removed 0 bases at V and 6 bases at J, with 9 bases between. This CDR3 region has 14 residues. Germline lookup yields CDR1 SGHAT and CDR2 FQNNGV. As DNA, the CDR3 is TGTGCCAGCAGCTTAGACAGATGGGGCAATGAGCAGTTCTTC. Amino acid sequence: CASSLDRWGNEQFF. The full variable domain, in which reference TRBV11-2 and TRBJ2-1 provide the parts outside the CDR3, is EAGVAQSPRYKIIEKRQSVAFWCNPISGHATLYWYQQILGQGPKLLIQFQNNGVVDDSQLPKDRFSAERLKGVDSTLKIQPAKLEDSAVYLCASSLDRWGNEQFFGPGTRLTVL.

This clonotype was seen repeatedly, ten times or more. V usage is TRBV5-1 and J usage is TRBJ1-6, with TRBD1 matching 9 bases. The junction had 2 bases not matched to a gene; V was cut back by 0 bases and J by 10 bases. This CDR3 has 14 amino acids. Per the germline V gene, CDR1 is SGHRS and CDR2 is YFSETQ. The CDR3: CASSLGDRESPLHF. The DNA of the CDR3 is TGCGCCAGCAGCTTGGGGGACAGGGAATCACCCCTCCACTTT. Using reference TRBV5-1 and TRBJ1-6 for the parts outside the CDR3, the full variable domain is KAGVTQTPRYLIKTRGQQVTLSCSPISGHRSVSWYQQTPGQGLQFLFEYFSETQRNKGNFPGRFSGRQFSNSRSEMNVSTLELGDSALYLCASSLGDRESPLHFGNGTRLTVT.

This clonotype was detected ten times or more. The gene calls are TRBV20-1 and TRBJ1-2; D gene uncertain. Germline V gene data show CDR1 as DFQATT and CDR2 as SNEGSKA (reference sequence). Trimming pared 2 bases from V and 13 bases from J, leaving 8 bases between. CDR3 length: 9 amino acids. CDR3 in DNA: TGCAGTGCTAGACCCGGATCCACCTTC. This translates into CSARPGSTF.

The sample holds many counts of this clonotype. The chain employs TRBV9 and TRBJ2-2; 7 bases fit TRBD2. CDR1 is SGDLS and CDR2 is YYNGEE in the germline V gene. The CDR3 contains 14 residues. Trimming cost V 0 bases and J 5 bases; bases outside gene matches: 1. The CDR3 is CASSVVGGTGELFF. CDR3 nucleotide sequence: TGTGCCAGCAGCGTAGTGGGAGGGACCGGGGAGCTGTTTTTT.

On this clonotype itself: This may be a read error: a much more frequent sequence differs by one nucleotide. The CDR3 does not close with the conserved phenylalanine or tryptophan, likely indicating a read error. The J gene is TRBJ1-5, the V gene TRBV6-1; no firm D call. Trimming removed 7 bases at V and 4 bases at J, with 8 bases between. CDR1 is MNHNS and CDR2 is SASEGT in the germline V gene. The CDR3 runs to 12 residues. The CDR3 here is CASIGENQPQHL. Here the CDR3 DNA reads TGTGCCAGCATTGGGGAAAATCAGCCCCAGCATCTT.

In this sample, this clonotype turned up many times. As DNA, the CDR3 is TGCAGTGCTCTCAACTGGGGGGAGTACACCGGGGAGCTGTTTTTT. Residues: CSALNWGEYTGELFF. The chain recombines TRBV20-1 with TRBJ2-2; possible D gene TRBD2, 6 bases. This CDR3 region has 15 residues. The germline V gene has CDR1 DFQATT and CDR2 SNEGSKA (reference sequence). Trimming left V 5 bases short and J 3 bases short, with 16 bases between.

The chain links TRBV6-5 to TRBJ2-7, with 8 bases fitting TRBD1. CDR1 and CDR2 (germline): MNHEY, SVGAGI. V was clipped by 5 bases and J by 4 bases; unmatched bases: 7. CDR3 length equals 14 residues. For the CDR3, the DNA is TGTGCCAGCAGTCCAGGGGGCGCGGGGTACGAGCAGTACTTC. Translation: CASSPGGAGYEQYF.

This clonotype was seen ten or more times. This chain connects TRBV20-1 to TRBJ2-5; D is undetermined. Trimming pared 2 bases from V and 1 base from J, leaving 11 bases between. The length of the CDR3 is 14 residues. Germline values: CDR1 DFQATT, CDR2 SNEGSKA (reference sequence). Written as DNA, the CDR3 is TGCAGTGCTAGACCCGCCCTAGGCCAAGAGACCCAGTACTTC. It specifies CSARPALGQETQYF.

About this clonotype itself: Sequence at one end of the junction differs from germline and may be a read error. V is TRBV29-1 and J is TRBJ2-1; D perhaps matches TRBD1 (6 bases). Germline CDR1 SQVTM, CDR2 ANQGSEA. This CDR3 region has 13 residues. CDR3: CGVSRGTYNEQLF. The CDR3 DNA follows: TGCGGCGTATCCAGGGGAACCTACAATGAGCAGTTATTC.

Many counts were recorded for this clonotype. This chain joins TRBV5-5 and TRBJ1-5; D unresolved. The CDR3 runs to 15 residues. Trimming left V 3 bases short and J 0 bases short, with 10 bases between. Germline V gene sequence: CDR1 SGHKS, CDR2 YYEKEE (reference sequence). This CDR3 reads CASSSSGNSNQPQHF. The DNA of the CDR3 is TGTGCCAGCAGCTCCTCCGGAAATAGCAATCAGCCCCAGCATTTT.

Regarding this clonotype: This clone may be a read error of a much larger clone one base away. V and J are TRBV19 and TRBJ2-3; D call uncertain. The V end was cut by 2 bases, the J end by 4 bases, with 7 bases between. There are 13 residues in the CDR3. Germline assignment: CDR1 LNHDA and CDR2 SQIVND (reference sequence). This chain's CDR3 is CASSIRIADTQYF. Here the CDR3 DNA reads TGTGCCAGTAGTATACGAATAGCAGATACGCAGTATTTT.

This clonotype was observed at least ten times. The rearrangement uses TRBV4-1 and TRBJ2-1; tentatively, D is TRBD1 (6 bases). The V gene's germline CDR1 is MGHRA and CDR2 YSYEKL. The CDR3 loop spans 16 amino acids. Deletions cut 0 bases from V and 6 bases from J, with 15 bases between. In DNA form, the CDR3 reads TGCGCCAGCAGCCAAGAAGGAGGCAGGGGTGGCAATGAGCAGTTCTTC. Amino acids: CASSQEGGRGGNEQFF.